The rows below give T cell receptor beta chains drawn from one sample of a study of T-cell reconstitution after alpha-beta-depleted transplantation in children. TCRdb recomputed calls from the PCR reads with MiXCR, one row per CDR3 protein. This sample has some 840,000 distinct CDR3 sequences, with less than 20% found just once. Specimen: PBMCs, mostly from graft donor cells, collected 360 days after TCRalphabeta/CD19-depleted stem cell transplant. These receptors were collected from a male patient younger than 18 who had a stem cell transplant for acute lymphoblastic leukemia, so the T cells may come from the graft donor. Each CDR3 is given with its conserved first and last residue. The D gene is left open where the match is weak. Size is omitted from some rows. Given values are once, few, many or a class for expanded clones.

v_call	clone_size	d_call	j_call	cdr3_nt	cdr3_aa
TRBV15	few	.	TRBJ2-4	TGTGCCACCAGCCTGCGGGGTAGCAAAAACATTCAGTACTTC	CATSLRGSKNIQYF
TRBV5-6	few	TRBD1	TRBJ2-2	TGTGCCAGCAGCTTTAGGTTCCTGGACAGGGGATACACCGGGGAGCTGTTTTTT	CASSFRFLDRGYTGELFF
TRBV12-3/TRBV12-4	.	.	TRBJ1-1	TGTGCCAGCAGGTCCGGTTGGAACACTGAAGCTTTCTTT	CASRSGWNTEAFF
TRBV7-8	.	TRBD2	TRBJ2-3	TGTGCCAGCAGTTCTACCAGACTAGCGGGAGCGACAGATACGCAGTATTTT	CASSSTRLAGATDTQYF
TRBV12-3/TRBV12-4	few	TRBD1	TRBJ2-5	TGTGCCAGCAGTACACCACTCCTCGGACAGGACAAAGAGACCCAGTACTTC	CASSTPLLGQDKETQYF
TRBV4-1	few	TRBD2	TRBJ2-7	TGCGCCAGCAGCCCTGGCACCCGACTAGCGGGTTCCTACGAGCAGTACTTC	CASSPGTRLAGSYEQYF
TRBV20-1	many	.	TRBJ2-7	TGCAGTGCTAGAGTACATCGCAGGCACAATCTGGGGGAGCAGTACTTC	CSARVHRRHNLGEQYF
TRBV20-1	.	TRBD2	TRBJ2-3	TGCAGTGCTATAGTAGCGGGAGATGTGAATACGCAGTATTTT	CSAIVAGDVNTQYF
TRBV27	few	.	TRBJ2-7	TGTGCCAGCAGTTCGCCCCGGACGGTGGGGAGCTACGAGCAGTACTTC	CASSSPRTVGSYEQYF
TRBV19	.	.	TRBJ2-1	TGTGCCAGTAGTATAGGTGGGGGAAACAATGAGCAGTTCTTC	CASSIGGGNNEQFF
TRBV10-3	few	TRBD1	TRBJ2-4	TGTGCCATCAGTTCAGGGCACTGGGACAGGGGAGGAGGTAAAAACATTCAGTACTTC	CAISSGHWDRGGGKNIQYF
TRBV3-1	few	.	TRBJ2-2	TGTGCCAGCAGTCCCATCGATTTGGCCGGGGAGCTGTTTTTT	CASSPIDLAGELFF
TRBV7-8	few	TRBD2	TRBJ2-3	TGTGCCAGCAGCGCGTACGGGACTAGTCGTATAGATACGCAGTATTTT	CASSAYGTSRIDTQYF
TRBV29-1	few	.	TRBJ1-1	TGCAGCGCCACAGAACTAACGAACACTGAAGCTTTCTTT	CSATELTNTEAFF
TRBV9	few	.	TRBJ2-2	TGTGCCAGCAGCGTTTGGGGGAGCGGCACCGGGGAGCTGTTTTTT	CASSVWGSGTGELFF
TRBV7-3	few	TRBD2	TRBJ2-5	TGTGCCAGCAGCAAGGGACTAGCGGGAGTTCAAGAGACCCAGTACTTC	CASSKGLAGVQETQYF
TRBV19	.	TRBD1	TRBJ2-7	TGTGCCAGTAGTATGGGACAGGGGGAATACGAGCAGTACTTC	CASSMGQGEYEQYF
TRBV12-3/TRBV12-4	.	TRBD2	TRBJ2-7	TGTGCCAGCAGTGTCGCGACTAGCGGGAGAGCTACCGAGCAGTACTTC	CASSVATSGRATEQYF
TRBV6-1	.	.	TRBJ1-1	TGTGCCAGCAGTCTTACCCTCCAGAAGGTTGCTTTCTTT	CASSLTLQKVAFF
TRBV15	few	TRBD1	TRBJ1-2	TGTGCCACCAGCAGTGACAGGGACCCTCGTAACTATGGCTACACCTTC	CATSSDRDPRNYGYTF
TRBV10-3	few	TRBD1	TRBJ2-7	TGTGCCATCAGTTACAGGGGGCAGGACGAGCAGTACTTC	CAISYRGQDEQYF
TRBV27	few	TRBD1	TRBJ2-7	TGTGCCAGCAGTTTCGCCGGGACAGGGTCCGAGCAGTACTTC	CASSFAGTGSEQYF
TRBV6-1	few	.	TRBJ2-1	TGTGCCAGCAGTCGGGACTTACTCAATGAGCAGTTCTTC	CASSRDLLNEQFF
TRBV29-1	many	.	TRBJ2-1	TGCAGCCCCTCGTGGGGGAGCTCCTACAATGAGCAGTTCTTC	CSPSWGSSYNEQFF
TRBV20-1	.	TRBD1	TRBJ2-5	TGCAGTGCTAATCGGGGACAGGGGCTTCGAGAGACCCAGTACTTC	CSANRGQGLRETQYF
TRBV11-2	.	TRBD2	TRBJ2-1	TGTGCCAGCAGCTTAGTATATGGGGCGGGAGGTAGCTACAATGAGCAGTTCTTC	CASSLVYGAGGSYNEQFF
TRBV18	many	.	TRBJ2-2	TGTGCCAGCTCGTCGGCTGGGGGCAACACCGGGGAGCTGTTTTTT	CASSSAGGNTGELFF
TRBV5-8	few	.	TRBJ1-5	TGTGCCAGCCGCAGGGTCGGGTCTCAGCCCCAGCATTTT	CASRRVGSQPQHF
TRBV12-3/TRBV12-4	.	.	TRBJ1-4	TGTGCCAGCAAATCGACTCATGCAACTAATGAAAAACTGTTTTTT	CASKSTHATNEKLFF